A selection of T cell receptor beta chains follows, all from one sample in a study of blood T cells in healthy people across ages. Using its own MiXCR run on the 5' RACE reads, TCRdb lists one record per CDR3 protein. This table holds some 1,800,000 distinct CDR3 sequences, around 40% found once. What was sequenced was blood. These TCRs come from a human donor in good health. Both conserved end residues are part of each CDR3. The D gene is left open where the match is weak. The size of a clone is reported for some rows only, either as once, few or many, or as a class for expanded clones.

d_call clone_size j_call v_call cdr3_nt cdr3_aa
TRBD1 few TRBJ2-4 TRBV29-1 TGCAGCGTTGCACAGGGGGGTCTTCAGTACTTC CSVAQGGLQYF
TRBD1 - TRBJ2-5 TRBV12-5 TGTGCTAGTGGTTTGACCCCCGACAGGGGGCTAAAGACCCAGTACTTC CASGLTPDRGLKTQYF
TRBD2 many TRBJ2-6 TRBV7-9 TGTGCCAGCAGCTTACCGGGACTAGGGATCCCTGGGGCCAACGTCCTGACTTTC CASSLPGLGIPGANVLTF
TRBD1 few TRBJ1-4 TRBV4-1 TGCGCCAGCAGCCAAGGCTCCGGCGGGACAGTTAATGAAAAACTGTTTTTT CASSQGSGGTVNEKLFF
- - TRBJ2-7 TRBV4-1 TGCGCCAGCAGCCAAGGGTGGGGGGGCCTATACGAGCAGTACTTC CASSQGWGGLYEQYF
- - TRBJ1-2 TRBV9 TGTGCCAGCAGCGTAGTAGGGGTCCAGGGGTATGGCTACACCTTC CASSVVGVQGYGYTF
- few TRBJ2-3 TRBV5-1 TGCGCCAGCAGCTATAGGACAGAGACAGATACGCAGTATTTT CASSYRTETDTQYF
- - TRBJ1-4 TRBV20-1 TGCAGTGCTCCCCCGACAGGTCTTGCAACTAATGAAAAACTGTTTTTT CSAPPTGLATNEKLFF
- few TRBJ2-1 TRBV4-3 TGCGCCAGCAGCCCGGGGAGGCCTAAACCCAATGAGCAGTTCTTC CASSPGRPKPNEQFF
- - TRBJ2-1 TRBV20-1 TGCAGTGCTCGATCATCGACAGGACGTACCTCCTACAATGAGCAGTTCTTC CSARSSTGRTSYNEQFF
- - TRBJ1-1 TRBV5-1 TGCGCCAGCAGCTTGCTACATGGAGACGAAGCTTTCTTT CASSLLHGDEAFF
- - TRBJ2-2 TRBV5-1 TGCGCCAGCAGCTTGGCCCTCGCCGGGGAGCTGTTTTTT CASSLALAGELFF
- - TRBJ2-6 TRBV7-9 TGTGCCAGCAGCAGCGGACTGGGGAGGCCTGGGGCCAACGTCCTGACTTTC CASSSGLGRPGANVLTF
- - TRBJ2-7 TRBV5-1 TGCGCCAGCAGCTTGGCTGGGACCACCCTCAGGGATGAGCAGTACTTC CASSLAGTTLRDEQYF